A single sample is the source of the 20 T cell receptor beta chains below, sequenced in a study of blood T cell repertoires in COVID-19. Generated by immunoSEQ multiplex PCR, the TCRdb table keeps only in-frame clones and is missing some. The table lists about 410,000 clones, about nine tenths of them singletons. Sequencing was carried out using PBMCs or T cells enriched from blood (not recorded which). Receptor source: a young man who had recovered from COVID-19.

The rearrangement uses TRBV3-1 (or the pseudogene TRBV3-2) and TRBJ2-5; 11 bases fit TRBD2. The V segment lost 2 bases and the J segment 2 bases; nucleotides outside the gene matches: 7. Germline V CDR1 and CDR2: LGHDT, YNNKEL (reference sequence). This CDR3 has 17 amino acids. The CDR3 nucleotides are TGTGCCAGCAGCCAATTCCGGGGGACTAGCGGACAAGAGACCCAGTACTTC. It codes for CASSQFRGTSGQETQYF.

The chain recombines TRBV1 with TRBJ1-1. TRBV1 is termed a pseudogene. The CDR3 length is 15 residues. CDR3 amino acids: CTSSQDSSMNTEAFF. CDR3 in DNA: TGCACCAGCAGCCAAGATTCATCTATGAACACTGAAGCTTTCTTT.

The J gene is TRBJ1-1, the V gene TRBV3-1 (or the pseudogene TRBV3-2); no reliable D call. Trimming left V 6 bases short and J 1 base short, with 9 bases between. This CDR3 contains 13 residues. Per the germline V gene, CDR1 is LGHDT and CDR2 is YNNKEL (reference sequence). As DNA, the CDR3 is TGTGCCAGCAGTCCCCATCCGAACACTGAAGCTTTCTTT. It translates to CASSPHPNTEAFF.

This clone was detected only once. V and J are TRBV28 and TRBJ1-1; D possibly corresponds to TRBD1 (6 bases). The V and J ends lost 8 bases and 0 bases respectively, with 19 bases between them. Germline V gene data show CDR1 as MDHEN and CDR2 as SYDVKM. The CDR3 covers 16 residues. The CDR3: CASPSTGTIMNTEAFF. The DNA for the CDR3 is TGTGCCAGCCCGTCGACAGGCACAATCATGAACACTGAAGCTTTCTTT.

The gene calls are TRBV2 and TRBJ2-5; TRBD2 agrees at 7 bases. V shed 8 bases and J 2 bases; nucleotides not matched to a gene: 14. The germline CDR1 and CDR2 sequences are SNHLY and FYNNEI. The CDR3 consists of 16 residues. The CDR3 reads CASATSSIGVQETQYF. In nucleotides, the CDR3 is TGTGCCAGCGCGACTAGCTCCATCGGAGTACAAGAGACCCAGTACTTC.

This chain joins TRBV4-1 and TRBJ2-5; 9 positions agree with TRBD2. Germline CDR1 is MGHRA and CDR2 is YSYEKL. With V trimmed by 0 bases and J by 0 bases, 5 bases remained unmatched. CDR3 length: 17 residues. This CDR3 reads CASSQDRAGGNQETQYF. CDR3 sequence (DNA): TGCGCCAGCAGCCAAGATAGAGCGGGAGGTAACCAAGAGACCCAGTACTTC.

The chain employs TRBV11-2 and TRBJ1-6; D remains unclear. V was clipped by 0 bases and J by 0 bases, with 6 bases between them. Germline CDR1 reads SGHAT; CDR2 reads FQNNGV. There are 16 residues in the CDR3. CDR3 sequence reads: CASSLDVSSYNSPLHF. In DNA, the CDR3 is TGTGCCAGCAGCTTAGATGTCAGCTCCTATAATTCACCCCTCCACTTT.

The chain employs TRBV30 and TRBJ2-5; 9 bases fit TRBD2. Per germline, CDR1 GTSNPN and CDR2 SVGIG (reference sequence). This CDR3 contains 14 residues. J gave up 0 bases and V 2 bases, and 1 base lay outside the gene matches. The CDR3 sequence: CAWSRTSDQETQYF. The DNA for the CDR3 is TGTGCCTGGAGTAGGACTAGCGACCAAGAGACCCAGTACTTC.

The chain employs TRBV27 and TRBJ2-7, with D possibly being TRBD1 (6 bases). Trimming took 2 bases from V and 0 from J, leaving 20 bases between them. CDR3 length: 18 amino acids. Germline V gene data show CDR1 as MNHEY and CDR2 as SMNVEV (reference sequence). The CDR3 sequence: CASSLRAETGISSYEQYF. In nucleotides, the CDR3 is TGTGCCAGCAGTTTACGAGCCGAGACAGGCATTAGCTCCTACGAGCAGTACTTC.

V usage is TRBV5-1 and J usage is TRBJ1-2, with TRBD1 as a possible D gene (6 bases). V gave up 7 bases and J gave up 0 bases, with 22 bases separating them. Germline lookup yields CDR1 SGHRS and CDR2 YFSETQ. The CDR3 has 17 residues. CDR3 residues: CASYRPSVQGPNYGYTF. CDR3 sequence (DNA): TGCGCCAGCTATCGCCCCTCAGTGCAGGGGCCTAACTATGGCTACACCTTC.

This sequence joins TRBV30 and TRBJ2-1, with D possibly being TRBD1 (6 bases). The CDR3 is 12 amino acids. Trimming removed 4 bases at V and 4 bases at J, with 8 bases between. The germline CDR1 and CDR2 sequences are GTSNPN and SVGIG (reference sequence). In nucleotides, the CDR3 is TGTGCCTGGAAGGACAGATACAATGAGCAGTTCTTC. Its protein is CAWKDRYNEQFF.

About this clone: At the DNA level, this CDR3 is encoded by other sequences in the same sample as well. The chain uses TRBV4-1 and TRBJ2-7; D possibly corresponds to TRBD1 (5 bases). Trimming stripped 4 bases from V and 0 bases from J, with 10 bases between. Germline-derived CDR1 and CDR2 are MGHRA and YSYEKL. The CDR3 loop spans 14 amino acids. CDR3 loop: CASSRGRASYEQYF. The CDR3 DNA reads TGCGCCAGCAGCCGGGGCAGAGCCTCCTACGAGCAGTACTTC.

V and J are TRBV5-6 and TRBJ2-5, with TRBD1 matching 8 bases. The V segment lost 4 bases and the J segment 6 bases; nucleotides outside the gene matches: 11. CDR1 and CDR2 (germline): SGHDT, YYEEEE. The CDR3 runs 15 residues. DNA for the CDR3: TGTGCCAGCAGCCTGGGCGCAGGGGGCGTGAAGACCCAGTACTTC. This encodes CASSLGAGGVKTQYF.

The chain uses TRBV2 and TRBJ2-2; D gene ambiguous. V was pared by 11 bases and J by 2 bases, with 12 bases between. The CDR3 runs 13 residues. The germline V gene encodes CDR1 SNHLY and CDR2 FYNNEI. CDR3 residues: CAHLAENTGELFF. In nucleotides, the CDR3 is TGTGCCCATTTAGCTGAAAACACCGGGGAGCTGTTTTTT.

The rearrangement joins TRBV19 to TRBJ2-1, with TRBD2 as a possible D gene (6 bases). V was shortened by 3 bases and J by 7 bases, with 19 bases between the two germline ends. The CDR3 extends over 16 amino acids. The V gene's germline CDR1 is LNHDA and CDR2 SQIVND (reference sequence). Here the CDR3 reads CASSILMEGPRNEQFF. The CDR3 coding sequence is TGTGCCAGTAGTATTCTAATGGAGGGGCCAAGGAATGAGCAGTTCTTC. Full variable domain (rest looked up from reference TRBV19 and TRBJ2-1): DGGITQSPKYLFRKEGQNVTLSCEQNLNHDAMYWYRQDPGQGLRLIYYSQIVNDFQKGDIAEGYSVSREKKESFPLTVTSAQKNPTAFYLCASSILMEGPRNEQFFGPGTRLTVL.

This chain joins TRBV5-4 and TRBJ2-2; D uncertain. The germline V gene has CDR1 SGHNT and CDR2 YYREEE (reference sequence). The CDR3 runs 15 residues. Trimming took off 0 bases at V and 8 bases at J, with 14 bases between the two ends. CDR3 nucleotide sequence: TGTGCCAGCAGCTTGGGTAGTAGCCCGGTAGGGGAGCTGTTTTTT. This codes for CASSLGSSPVGELFF. The whole variable domain, remainder taken from reference TRBV5-4 and TRBJ2-2, is ETGVTQSPTHLIKTRGQQVTLRCSSQSGHNTVSWYQQALGQGPQFIFQYYREEENGRGNFPPRFSGLQFPNYSSELNVNALELDDSALYLCASSLGSSPVGELFFGEGSRLTVL.

CDR3 sequence reads: CASSATGYNQPQHF. DNA of the CDR3: TGTGCCAGCAGCGCCACAGGGTACAATCAGCCCCAGCATTTT. V usage is TRBV7-2 and J usage is TRBJ1-5; TRBD1 might be the D (6 bases). Germline V gene sequence: CDR1 SGHTA, CDR2 FQGNSA. This CDR3 spans 14 amino acids. V was pared by 5 bases and J by 3 bases, with 11 bases between.

The table lists this clone with a count of one. The V call is TRBV28, the J call TRBJ2-7, with TRBD1 as a possible D gene (5 bases). Germline V lookup: CDR1 MDHEN, CDR2 SYDVKM. The germline V and J ends were trimmed by 1 base and 2 bases, with 18 bases remaining between them. This CDR3 has 17 residues. CDR3 sequence reads: CASSLLLETDRTYEQYF. The CDR3 region has the DNA TGTGCCAGCAGTTTATTGTTGGAGACAGACCGAACCTACGAGCAGTACTTC.

This clone was recorded once. V is TRBV10-3 and J is TRBJ1-4; 10 positions match TRBD1. The V segment lost 5 bases and the J segment 5 bases; nucleotides outside the gene matches: 11. The CDR3 has 17 amino acids. Germline V lookup: CDR1 ENHRY, CDR2 SYGVKD. CDR3 sequence: CAISPGTGDYVNEKLFF. The CDR3 nucleotides read TGTGCCATCAGTCCCGGGACAGGGGATTATGTAAATGAAAAACTGTTTTTT.

The V call is TRBV11-1, the J call TRBJ2-7; D is undetermined. The CDR3 totals 13 residues. V dropped 5 bases and J dropped 0 bases, with 8 bases sitting between them. The germline CDR1 and CDR2 sequences are SGHAT and FQDESV (reference sequence). The CDR3 region has the DNA TGTGCCAGCAGCCATGGGCCCTCCTACGAGCAGTACTTC. It translates to CASSHGPSYEQYF.